The clone carrying this T cell receptor (beta chain) was picked up many times. These data originate in a study of identical twins. Trimming removed 4 bases from V and 5 bases from J, with 12 bases in between. The CDR3 length is 13 residues. Germline loops: CDR1 SGHRS, CDR2 YFSETQ. One entry per CDR3 protein results from TCRdb running MiXCR on the 5' RACE reads. Counted here are 280,000 or so distinct CDR3 sequences, roughly 8.6% occurring once; the ten biggest clones make up around 2.1%. This same sample was also part of a study on yellow fever vaccine responses in identical twins.

The sequence derives from a woman between 18 and 30 years old in good health. The V call is TRBV5-1, the J call TRBJ2-5, with unresolved D. What was sequenced was memory (CD45RO+) T cells sorted from blood. The DNA for the CDR3 is TGCGCCAGCAGCCCCGCCAACATGGAGACCCAGTACTTC. Protein product: CASSPANMETQYF.